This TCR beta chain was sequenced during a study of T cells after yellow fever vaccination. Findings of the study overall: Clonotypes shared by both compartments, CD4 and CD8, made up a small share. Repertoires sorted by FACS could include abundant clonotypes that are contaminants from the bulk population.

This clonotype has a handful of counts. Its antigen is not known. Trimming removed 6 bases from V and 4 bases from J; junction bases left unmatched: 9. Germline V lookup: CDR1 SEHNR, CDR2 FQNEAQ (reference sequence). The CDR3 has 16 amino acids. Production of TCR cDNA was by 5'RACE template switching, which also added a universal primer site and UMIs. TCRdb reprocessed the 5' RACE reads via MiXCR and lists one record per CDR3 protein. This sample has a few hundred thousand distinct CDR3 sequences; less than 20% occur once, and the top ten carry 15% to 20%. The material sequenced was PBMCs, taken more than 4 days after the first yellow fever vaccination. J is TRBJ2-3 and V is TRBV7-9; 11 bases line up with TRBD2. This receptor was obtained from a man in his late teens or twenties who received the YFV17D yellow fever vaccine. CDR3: CASRTNPGLAADTQYF. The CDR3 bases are TGTGCCAGCAGAACAAATCCGGGACTAGCGGCAGATACGCAGTATTTT. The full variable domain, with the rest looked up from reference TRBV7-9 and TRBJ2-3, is DTGVSQNPRHKITKRGQNVTFRCDPISEHNRLYWYRQTLGQGPEFLTYFQNEAQLEKSRLLSDRFSAERPKGSFSTLEIQRTEQGDSAMYLCASRTNPGLAADTQYFGPGTRLTVL.